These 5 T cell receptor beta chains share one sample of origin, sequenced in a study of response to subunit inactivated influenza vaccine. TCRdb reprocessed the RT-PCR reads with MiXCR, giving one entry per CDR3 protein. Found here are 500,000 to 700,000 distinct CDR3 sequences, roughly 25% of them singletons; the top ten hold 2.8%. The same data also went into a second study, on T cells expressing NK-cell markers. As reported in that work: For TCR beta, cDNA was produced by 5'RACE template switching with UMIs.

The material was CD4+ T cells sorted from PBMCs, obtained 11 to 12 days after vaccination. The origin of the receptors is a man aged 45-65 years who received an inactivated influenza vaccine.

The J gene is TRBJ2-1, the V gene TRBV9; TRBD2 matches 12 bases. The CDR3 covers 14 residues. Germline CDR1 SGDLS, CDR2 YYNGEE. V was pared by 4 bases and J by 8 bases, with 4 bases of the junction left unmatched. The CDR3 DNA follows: TGTGCCAGCAGCAAGACTAGCGGGAGCGATGAGCAGTTCTTC. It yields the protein CASSKTSGSDEQFF.

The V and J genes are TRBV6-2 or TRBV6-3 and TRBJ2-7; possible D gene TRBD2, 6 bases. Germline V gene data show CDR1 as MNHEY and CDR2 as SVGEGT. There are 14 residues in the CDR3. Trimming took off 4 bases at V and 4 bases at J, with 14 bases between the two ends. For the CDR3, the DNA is TGTGCCAGCAGTTGGGAGGTTGGAGCTTACGAGCAGTACTTC. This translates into CASSWEVGAYEQYF.

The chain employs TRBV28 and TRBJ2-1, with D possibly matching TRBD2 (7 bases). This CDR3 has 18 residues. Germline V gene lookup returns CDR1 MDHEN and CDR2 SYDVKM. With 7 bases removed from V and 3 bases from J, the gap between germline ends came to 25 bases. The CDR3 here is CASTSMGRGGDLYNEQFF. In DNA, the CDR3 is TGTGCCAGCACCTCGATGGGGAGGGGGGGTGACCTCTACAATGAGCAGTTCTTC.

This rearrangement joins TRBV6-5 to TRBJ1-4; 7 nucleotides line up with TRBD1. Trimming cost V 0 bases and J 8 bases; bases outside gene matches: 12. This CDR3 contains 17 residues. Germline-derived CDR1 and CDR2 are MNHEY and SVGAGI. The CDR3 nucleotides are TGTGCCAGCAGTTACTCGAAGGGGTCGTCGGGACAGGAAAAACTGTTTTTT. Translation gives CASSYSKGSSGQEKLFF.

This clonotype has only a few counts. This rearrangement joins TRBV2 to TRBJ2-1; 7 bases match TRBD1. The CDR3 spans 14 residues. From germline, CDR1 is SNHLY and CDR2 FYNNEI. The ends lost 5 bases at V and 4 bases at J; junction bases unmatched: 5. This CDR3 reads CASSPDRSYNEQFF. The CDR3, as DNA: TGTGCCAGCAGTCCGGACAGGTCGTACAATGAGCAGTTCTTC.